One and the same sample provided the 8 T cell receptor beta chains below, sequenced in a study of blood T cells in healthy people across ages. Then a second PCR, running roughly 6 to 11 cycles, was carried out with a sample-barcoded 5' primer and a J-beta primer mix. One entry per CDR3 protein, called by TCRdb with MiXCR from the 5' RACE reads. The table records more than 800,000 distinct CDR3 sequences, around 28% of them present only once. The source material was blood. The receptors were sampled from a woman older than 75 in good health.

This clonotype was picked up many times. The chain carries TRBV7-8 and TRBJ2-1; TRBD2 matches 12 bases. This CDR3 is built from 16 residues. V dropped 5 bases and J dropped 6; count of bases not matched to a gene: 8. Germline values: CDR1 SGHVS, CDR2 FQNEAQ. DNA for the CDR3: TGTGCCAGCAGCCCTCTAGCGGGGGGGCCGACCAATGAGCAGTTCTTC. Its protein product is CASSPLAGGPTNEQFF.

This clonotype has a count of ten or more. V is TRBV7-2 and J is TRBJ2-4; D is perhaps TRBD2 (5 bases). Between the trimmed V and J ends, which lost 0 bases and 1 base, there was a span of 7 bases. The CDR3 has 15 amino acids. Germline CDR1 reads SGHTA; CDR2 reads FQGNSA. The CDR3 nucleotides are TGTGCCAGCAGCTTAGCGGCTAGCGCCAAAAACATTCAGTACTTC. It is translated as CASSLAASAKNIQYF.

The chain uses TRBV2 and TRBJ2-1; 7 bases line up with TRBD2. CDR3 length: 18 residues. Germline CDR1 reads SNHLY; CDR2 reads FYNNEI. Unmatched junction bases numbered 19, after V lost 3 bases and J lost 8 bases. CDR3 in DNA: TGTGCCAGCAGTGATTACGGCTGGGCGCGGGAGAAGAGCGATGAGCAGTTCTTC. It codes for CASSDYGWAREKSDEQFF.

The V call is TRBV5-6, the J call TRBJ2-2; 10 positions agree with TRBD2. V lost 3 bases, J lost 0 bases, and 5 bases stayed unmatched. The germline gives CDR1 SGHDT, CDR2 YYEEEE. The CDR3 consists of 17 residues. The CDR3 reads CASSYFSGGSNTGELFF. The CDR3 DNA reads TGTGCCAGCAGCTATTTTAGCGGGGGGTCGAACACCGGGGAGCTGTTTTTT.

The V gene is TRBV29-1, the J gene TRBJ2-7; the D is unclear. The CDR3 covers 10 residues. From germline, CDR1 is SQVTM and CDR2 ANQGSEA. Trimming removed 5 bases from V and 6 bases from J, with 8 bases in between. The CDR3 spells CSVSITEQYF. For the CDR3, the DNA is TGCAGCGTTAGTATCACCGAGCAGTACTTC.

The V gene is TRBV20-1, the J gene TRBJ1-4; D is uncertain. Germline V gives CDR1 DFQATT, CDR2 SNEGSKA (reference sequence). V was trimmed by 0 bases and J by 7 bases, leaving 15 bases between them. The CDR3 consists of 15 residues. DNA of the CDR3: TGCAGTGCTAGAGATGTAAGGGTGATGGGTGAAAAACTGTTTTTT. Protein sequence: CSARDVRVMGEKLFF.

Many counts were recorded for this clonotype. Possible read error: a much larger clone is one base away. J is TRBJ2-7 and V is TRBV11-2; TRBD2 matches 12 bases. Looked up from germline, CDR1 is SGHAT and CDR2 is FQNNGV. This CDR3 is 14 amino acids long. V gave up 4 bases and J gave up 7 bases; unmatched junction bases: 5. The DNA of the CDR3 is TGTGCCAGCAGCTCGACTAGCGGGGGAAATGAGCAGTACTTC. It codes for CASSSTSGGNEQYF.

A word on this clonotype: Just one base apart from a much larger clone, this may be a read error. The chain combines TRBV20-1 with TRBJ2-1, with D possibly called TRBD1 or TRBD2 (5 bases each). The J call may not be correct, given that the DNA end is closer to TRBJ2-7. Germline V gene sequence: CDR1 DFQATT, CDR2 SNEGSKA (reference sequence). The CDR3 has 15 residues. CDR3 sequence (DNA): TGCAGTGCCACCCCGACTACCAGGGTTGGCAATGAGCAGTACTTC. Protein: CSATPTTRVGNEQYF.